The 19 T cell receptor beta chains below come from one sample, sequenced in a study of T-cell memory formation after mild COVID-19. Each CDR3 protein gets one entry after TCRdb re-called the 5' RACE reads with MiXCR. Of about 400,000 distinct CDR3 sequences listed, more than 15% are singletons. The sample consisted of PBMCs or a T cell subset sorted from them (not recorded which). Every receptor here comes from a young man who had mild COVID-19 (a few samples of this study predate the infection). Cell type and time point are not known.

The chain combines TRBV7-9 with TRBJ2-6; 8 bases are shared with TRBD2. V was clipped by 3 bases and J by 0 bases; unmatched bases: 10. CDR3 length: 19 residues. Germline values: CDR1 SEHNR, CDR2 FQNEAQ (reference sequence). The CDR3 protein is CASSFAPAAGGSGANVLTF. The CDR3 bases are TGTGCCAGCAGCTTTGCGCCCGCGGCGGGGGGCTCTGGGGCCAACGTCCTGACTTTC.

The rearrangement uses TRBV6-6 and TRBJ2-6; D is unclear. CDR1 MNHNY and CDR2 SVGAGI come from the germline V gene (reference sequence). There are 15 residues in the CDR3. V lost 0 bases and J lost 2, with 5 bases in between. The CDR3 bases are TGTGCCAGCAGTTACTCCCGGGCTGGGGCCAACGTCCTGACTTTC. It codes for CASSYSRAGANVLTF.

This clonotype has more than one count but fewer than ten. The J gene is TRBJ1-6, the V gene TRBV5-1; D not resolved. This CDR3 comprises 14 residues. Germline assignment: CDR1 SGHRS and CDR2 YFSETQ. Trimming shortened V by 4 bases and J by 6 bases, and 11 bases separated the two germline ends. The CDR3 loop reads CASSNYVLNSPLHF. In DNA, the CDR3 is TGCGCCAGCAGCAACTACGTGCTTAATTCACCCCTCCACTTT.

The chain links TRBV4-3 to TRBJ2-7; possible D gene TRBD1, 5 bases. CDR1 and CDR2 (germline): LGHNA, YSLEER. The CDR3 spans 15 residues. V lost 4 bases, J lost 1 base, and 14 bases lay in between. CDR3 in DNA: TGCGCCAGCAGCCCCGACAGAACCAAATCCTACGAGCAGTACTTC. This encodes CASSPDRTKSYEQYF.

Here the CDR3 reads CSARAGLGTDTQYF. The CDR3 DNA follows: TGCAGTGCGCGAGCGGGGCTAGGCACAGATACGCAGTATTTT. The gene calls are TRBV20-1 and TRBJ2-3, with 7 bases aligning to TRBD2. V was clipped by 6 bases and J by 1 base; unmatched bases: 7. The CDR3 is made up of 14 amino acids. CDR1 DFQATT and CDR2 SNEGSKA come from the germline V gene (reference sequence).

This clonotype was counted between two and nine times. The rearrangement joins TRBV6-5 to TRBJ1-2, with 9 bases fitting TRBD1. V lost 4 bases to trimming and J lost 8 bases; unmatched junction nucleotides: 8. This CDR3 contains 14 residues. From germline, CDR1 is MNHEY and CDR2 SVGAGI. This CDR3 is CASSSTGTGNGYTF. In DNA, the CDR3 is TGTGCCAGCAGTTCTACCGGGACAGGGAACGGCTACACCTTC.

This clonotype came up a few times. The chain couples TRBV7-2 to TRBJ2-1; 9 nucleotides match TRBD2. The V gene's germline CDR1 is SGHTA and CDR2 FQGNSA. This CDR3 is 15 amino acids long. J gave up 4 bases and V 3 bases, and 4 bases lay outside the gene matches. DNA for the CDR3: TGTGCCAGCAGCTTGGAGCTAGCGGGGTACAATGAGCAGTTCTTC. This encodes CASSLELAGYNEQFF.

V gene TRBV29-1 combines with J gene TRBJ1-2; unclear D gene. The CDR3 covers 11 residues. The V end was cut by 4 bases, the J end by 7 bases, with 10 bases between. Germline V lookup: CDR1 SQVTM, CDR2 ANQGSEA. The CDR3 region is CSVGEAGGYTF. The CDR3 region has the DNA TGCAGCGTTGGGGAGGCGGGTGGCTACACCTTC.

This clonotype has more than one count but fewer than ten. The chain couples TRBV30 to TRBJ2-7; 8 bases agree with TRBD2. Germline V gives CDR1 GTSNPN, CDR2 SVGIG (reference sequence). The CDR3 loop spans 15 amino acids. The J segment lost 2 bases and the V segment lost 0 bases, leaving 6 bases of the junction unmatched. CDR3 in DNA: TGTGCCTGGAGTGTTGGCGGGGGGATCGCCTACGAGCAGTACTTC. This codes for CAWSVGGGIAYEQYF.

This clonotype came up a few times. CDR3 residues: CSAILPGVYEKLFF. The CDR3 region has the DNA TGCAGTGCTATCCTCCCAGGGGTTTACGAAAAACTGTTTTTT. The rearrangement joins TRBV20-1 to TRBJ1-4, with a weak D call TRBD1 (6 bases). Germline loops: CDR1 DFQATT, CDR2 SNEGSKA (reference sequence). V gave up 4 bases and J gave up 8 bases, with 17 bases separating them. The CDR3 totals 14 residues.

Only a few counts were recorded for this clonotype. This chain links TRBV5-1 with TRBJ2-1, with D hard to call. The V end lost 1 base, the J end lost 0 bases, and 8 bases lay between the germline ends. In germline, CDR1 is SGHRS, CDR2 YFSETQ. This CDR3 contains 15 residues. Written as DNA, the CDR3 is TGCGCCAGCAGCTTGACTTCTCCCTCCTACAATGAGCAGTTCTTC. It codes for CASSLTSPSYNEQFF.

CDR3 protein: CASSEAGSTGELFF. CDR3 DNA: TGTGCCAGCAGTGAGGCAGGGAGTACCGGGGAGCTGTTTTTT. This chain joins TRBV2 and TRBJ2-2; D assignment may be TRBD1 or TRBD2 (5 bases each). The germline V gene has CDR1 SNHLY and CDR2 FYNNEI. CDR3 length equals 14 residues. V shed 3 bases and J shed 5 bases, with 10 bases lying between them.

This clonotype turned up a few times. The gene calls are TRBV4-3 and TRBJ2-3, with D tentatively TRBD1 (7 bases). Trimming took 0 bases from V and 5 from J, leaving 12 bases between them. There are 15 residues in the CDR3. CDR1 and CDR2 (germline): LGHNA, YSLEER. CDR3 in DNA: TGCGCCAGCAGCCAAGATGGAGGGGGCCGAGATACGCAGTATTTT. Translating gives CASSQDGGGRDTQYF.

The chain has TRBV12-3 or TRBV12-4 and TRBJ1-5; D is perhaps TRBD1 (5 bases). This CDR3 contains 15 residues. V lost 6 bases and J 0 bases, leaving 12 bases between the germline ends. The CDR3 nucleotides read TGTGCCAGCAGACCCGGGACGGGTAGCAATCAGCCCCAGCATTTT. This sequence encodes CASRPGTGSNQPQHF.

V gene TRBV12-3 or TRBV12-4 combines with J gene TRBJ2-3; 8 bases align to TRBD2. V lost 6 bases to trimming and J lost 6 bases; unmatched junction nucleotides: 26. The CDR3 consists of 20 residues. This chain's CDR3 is CASSGVPGGAGSPFWDTQYF. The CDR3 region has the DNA TGTGCCAGCAGCGGTGTCCCGGGAGGGGCGGGGTCACCTTTCTGGGATACGCAGTATTTT.

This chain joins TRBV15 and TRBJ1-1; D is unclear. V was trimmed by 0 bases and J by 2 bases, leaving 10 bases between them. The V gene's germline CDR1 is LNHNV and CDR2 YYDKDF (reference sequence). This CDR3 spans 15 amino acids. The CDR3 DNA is TGTGCCACCAGCAGAGAGAGATTATCCAACACTGAAGCTTTCTTT. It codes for CATSRERLSNTEAFF.

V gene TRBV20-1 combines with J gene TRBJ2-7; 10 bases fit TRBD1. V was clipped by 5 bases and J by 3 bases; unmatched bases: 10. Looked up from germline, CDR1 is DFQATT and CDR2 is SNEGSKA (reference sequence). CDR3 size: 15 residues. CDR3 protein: CSAGEGQGNLYEQYF. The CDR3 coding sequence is TGCAGTGCTGGTGAGGGACAGGGGAACCTCTACGAGCAGTACTTC.

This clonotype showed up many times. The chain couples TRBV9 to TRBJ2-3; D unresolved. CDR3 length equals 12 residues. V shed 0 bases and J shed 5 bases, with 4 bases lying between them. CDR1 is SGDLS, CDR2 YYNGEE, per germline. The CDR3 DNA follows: TGTGCCAGCAGCGTAGATAGAGATACGCAGTATTTT. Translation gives CASSVDRDTQYF. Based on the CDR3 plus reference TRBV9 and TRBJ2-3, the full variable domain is DSGVTQTPKHLITATGQRVTLRCSPRSGDLSVYWYQQSLDQGLQFLIQYYNGEERAKGNILERFSAQQFPDLHSELNLSSLELGDSALYFCASSVDRDTQYFGPGTRLTVL.

CDR3 protein: CASSARGGGDTDTQYF. The CDR3 nucleotides read TGTGCCAGCAGCGCCCGCGGGGGGGGAGACACAGATACGCAGTATTTT. The genes are TRBV9 and TRBJ2-3, with TRBD2 identical over 9 bases. Germline CDR1 SGDLS, CDR2 YYNGEE. The CDR3 consists of 16 residues. V shed 3 bases and J 2 bases; nucleotides not matched to a gene: 7.